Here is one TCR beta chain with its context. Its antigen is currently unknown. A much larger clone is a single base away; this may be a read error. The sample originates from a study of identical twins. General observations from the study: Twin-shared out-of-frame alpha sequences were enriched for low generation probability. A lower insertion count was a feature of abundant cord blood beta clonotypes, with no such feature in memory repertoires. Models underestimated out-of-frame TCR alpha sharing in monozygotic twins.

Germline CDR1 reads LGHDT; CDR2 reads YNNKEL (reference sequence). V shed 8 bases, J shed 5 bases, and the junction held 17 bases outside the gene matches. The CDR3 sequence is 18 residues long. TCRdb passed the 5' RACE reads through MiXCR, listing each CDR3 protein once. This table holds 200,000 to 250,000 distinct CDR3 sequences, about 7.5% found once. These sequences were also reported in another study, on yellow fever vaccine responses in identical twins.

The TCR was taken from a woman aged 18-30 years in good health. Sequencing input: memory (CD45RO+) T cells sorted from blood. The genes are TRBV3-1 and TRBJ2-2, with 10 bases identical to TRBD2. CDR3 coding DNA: TGTGCCAGCTGCCGCATTTCATCTAGCGGGAGAAAAACCGGGGAGCTGTTTTTT. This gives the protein CASCRISSSGRKTGELFF.